Listed below are T cell receptor beta chains from one sample, sequenced in a study of cytomegalovirus exposure and HLA in healthy donors. The repertoire was sequenced with immunoSEQ multiplex PCR; TCRdb's copy has only in-frame clones and lacks some. The data contain 160,000 or so clones, about 77% of them seen just once; the ten biggest clones take up roughly 10%. The sample consisted of PBMCs. The receptors originated from a man aged 18 to 35 in good health and CMV-seropositive. Each CDR3 is given with its conserved first and last residue. Each record gives: D gene, V gene, J gene, clone size, CDR3 DNA, CDR3 protein. A D gene is named only where the DNA matches it firmly. Size is stated for part of the rows, as once, few or many counts, or as a class when the clone is expanded.

D: TRBD1
V: TRBV4-1
J: TRBJ1-1
size: -
DNA: TGCGCCAGCAGCCAAGATCCGGGACAGCCGAACACTGAAGCTTTCTTT
CDR3: CASSQDPGQPNTEAFF

D: -
V: TRBV19
J: TRBJ1-1
size: -
DNA: TGTGCCAGTAGATATTCGGGGGGCACTGAAGCTTTCTTT
CDR3: CASRYSGGTEAFF

D: -
V: TRBV9
J: TRBJ2-7
size: -
DNA: TGTGCCAGCAGCGTAGGGCCAGCCTACGAGCAGTACTTC
CDR3: CASSVGPAYEQYF

D: TRBD1
V: TRBV12-5
J: TRBJ1-5
size: -
DNA: TGTGCTAGTGGTTTTACGGACAGGGGGCCAGATCAGCCCCAGCATTTT
CDR3: CASGFTDRGPDQPQHF

D: TRBD1
V: TRBV7-9
J: TRBJ2-5
size: -
DNA: TGTGCCAGCAGGATCTCTATGACAGGGGACGTAAAAGAGACCCAGTACTTC
CDR3: CASRISMTGDVKETQYF

D: -
V: TRBV13
J: TRBJ2-1
size: few
DNA: TGTGCCAGCAGCTTGATGGACAGCAATGAGCAGTTCTTC
CDR3: CASSLMDSNEQFF

D: -
V: TRBV9
J: TRBJ2-5
size: -
DNA: TGTGCCAGCAAGGGGGTTGGAGAGACCCAGTACTTC
CDR3: CASKGVGETQYF

D: -
V: TRBV4-2
J: TRBJ2-1
size: -
DNA: TGTGCCAGCAGCCAAGTGGCCCTGGCAGGGGAGGGCAATGAGCAGTTCTTC
CDR3: CASSQVALAGEGNEQFF

D: -
V: TRBV19
J: TRBJ2-7
size: -
DNA: TGTGCCAGTAGTATGACCGGGAAGGTCTCCTACGAGCAGTACTTC
CDR3: CASSMTGKVSYEQYF

D: -
V: TRBV6-5
J: TRBJ1-5
size: -
DNA: TGTGCCAGCAGCCCCGGACTGGGGAGGCCCCAGCATTTT
CDR3: CASSPGLGRPQHF

D: -
V: TRBV27
J: TRBJ2-1
size: -
DNA: TGTGCCAGCAGTTTATATATATCGGGTGAGCAGTTCTTC
CDR3: CASSLYISGEQFF

D: -
V: TRBV4-2
J: TRBJ2-5
size: once
DNA: TGTGCCAGCAGCCAAGATACGTCGGAGGTGGAGACCCAGTACTTC
CDR3: CASSQDTSEVETQYF

D: -
V: TRBV5-4
J: TRBJ2-3
size: -
DNA: TGTGCCAGCAGGAGTGGGGGGGCTAGTGATGCGCAGTATTTT
CDR3: CASRSGGASDAQYF

D: -
V: TRBV2
J: TRBJ1-4
size: -
DNA: TGTGCCAGCGGGCGGAGCGGAACTAATGAAAAACTGTTTTTT
CDR3: CASGRSGTNEKLFF

D: TRBD1
V: TRBV9
J: TRBJ2-6
size: -
DNA: TGTGCCAGCAGCTCCACAGGGGTTGGCGCTGGGGCCAACGTCCTGACTTTC
CDR3: CASSSTGVGAGANVLTF

D: -
V: TRBV18
J: TRBJ2-7
size: few
DNA: TGTGCCAGCTCACCGACAGACTACGAGCAGTACTTC
CDR3: CASSPTDYEQYF

D: TRBD2
V: TRBV28
J: TRBJ2-1
size: -
DNA: TGTGCCAGCAGTGCTCTAGCGGGAGGCTACAATGAGCAGTTCTTC
CDR3: CASSALAGGYNEQFF

D: -
V: TRBV10-3
J: TRBJ2-3
size: -
DNA: TGTGCCATCAGGGACAGATTCCGCACAGATACGCAGTATTTT
CDR3: CAIRDRFRTDTQYF

D: TRBD1
V: TRBV28
J: TRBJ1-2
size: -
DNA: TGTGCCAGCACCCAGGGGGGCCTTGGCTACACCTTC
CDR3: CASTQGGLGYTF

D: -
V: TRBV4-3
J: TRBJ2-5
size: -
DNA: TGCGCCAGCAGCCAAGATCTGGAGCGGGAGACCCAGTACTTC
CDR3: CASSQDLERETQYF

D: TRBD1
V: TRBV4-1
J: TRBJ2-7
size: -
DNA: TGCGCCAGCAGCCCCTCATCGGGACAGGGGAACTACGAGCAGTACTTC
CDR3: CASSPSSGQGNYEQYF

D: TRBD1
V: TRBV7-9
J: TRBJ2-5
size: -
DNA: TGTGCCAGCAGCCCCCGGGCAAGGACAGGGGGCCAAGAGACCCAGTACTTC
CDR3: CASSPRARTGGQETQYF

D: -
V: TRBV19
J: TRBJ1-1
size: few
DNA: TGTGCCAGTAGTATCGGGATAAACACTGAAGCTTTCTTT
CDR3: CASSIGINTEAFF

D: TRBD1
V: TRBV4-1
J: TRBJ1-1
size: -
DNA: TGCGCCAGCAGCCACACAGGGGGACCTTATGAAGCTTTCTTT
CDR3: CASSHTGGPYEAFF

D: -
V: TRBV7-9
J: TRBJ2-7
size: -
DNA: TGTGCCAGCAGCTTAACCGGACAGATCTACGAGCAGTACTTC
CDR3: CASSLTGQIYEQYF

D: TRBD1
V: TRBV5-1
J: TRBJ1-1
size: few
DNA: TGCGCCAGCAGCCTAACCAACCCCGGACAGGGAAGAACTGAAGCTTTCTTT
CDR3: CASSLTNPGQGRTEAFF

D: -
V: TRBV7-3
J: TRBJ2-2
size: -
DNA: TGTGCCAGCAGCCCCCAGGCAGATTTGACCGGGGAGCTGTTTTTT
CDR3: CASSPQADLTGELFF

D: TRBD1
V: TRBV14
J: TRBJ2-5
size: -
DNA: TGTGCCAGCAGCCACTGTCAGGGGGCGCAGTGGGGTGACCAGTACTTC
CDR3: CASSHCQGAQWGDQYF

D: TRBD1
V: TRBV30
J: TRBJ2-7
size: -
DNA: TGTGCCGGCCTGACAGGGTCCTCCCCTACGGGCGAGCAGTACTTC
CDR3: CAGLTGSSPTGEQYF

D: -
V: TRBV7-8
J: TRBJ2-3
size: -
DNA: TGTGCCAGCAGCTTAGCGAACACCCAAAGCACAGATACGCAGTATTTT
CDR3: CASSLANTQSTDTQYF

D: TRBD1
V: TRBV5-6
J: TRBJ2-7
size: once
DNA: TGTGCCAGCAGCGGAGTCCGGGACAGGGTCCACGAGCAGTACTTC
CDR3: CASSGVRDRVHEQYF

D: -
V: TRBV5-5
J: TRBJ1-2
size: -
DNA: TGTGCCAGCAGCTTGGCGGGGGGCGTCTATGGCTACACCTTC
CDR3: CASSLAGGVYGYTF

D: TRBD2
V: TRBV4-3
J: TRBJ2-7
size: -
DNA: TGCGCCAGCAGCCCTGATACTAGCGGCCTCTACGAGCAGTACTTC
CDR3: CASSPDTSGLYEQYF

D: TRBD1
V: TRBV6-1
J: TRBJ1-4
size: -
DNA: TGTGCCAGCAGTGAATTCGCAGGGGGCAGCACTAATGAAAAACTGTTTTTT
CDR3: CASSEFAGGSTNEKLFF

D: -
V: TRBV6-5
J: TRBJ1-1
size: -
DNA: TGTGCCAGCACCCTGCCGGGGGGCACTGAAGCTTTCTTT
CDR3: CASTLPGGTEAFF

D: TRBD1
V: TRBV4-3
J: TRBJ1-5
size: -
DNA: TGCGCCAGCAGCCAGGGAACAGGGGATTATCAGCCCCAGCATTTT
CDR3: CASSQGTGDYQPQHF

D: -
V: TRBV19
J: TRBJ1-1
size: -
DNA: TGTGCCAGTAGTATTTGGTCAGGGGACACTGAAGCTTTCTTT
CDR3: CASSIWSGDTEAFF

D: -
V: TRBV5-4
J: TRBJ2-5
size: -
DNA: TGTGCCAGCAGCGCCGTGGGGGGAGAGACCCAGTACTTC
CDR3: CASSAVGGETQYF

D: -
V: TRBV5-1
J: TRBJ1-1
size: -
DNA: TGCGCCAGCAGCTTGGGTCGCGGGGCTGAAGCTTTCTTT
CDR3: CASSLGRGAEAFF

D: TRBD1
V: TRBV5-1
J: TRBJ2-5
size: -
DNA: TGCGCCAGCAGCTTGACAGGGGGCCAAGAGACCCAGTACTTC
CDR3: CASSLTGGQETQYF

D: -
V: TRBV6-6
J: TRBJ1-1
size: few
DNA: TGTGCCAGCAGGAAATACAGCTTGAACACTGAAGCTTTCTTT
CDR3: CASRKYSLNTEAFF

D: -
V: TRBV6-6
J: TRBJ1-1
size: -
DNA: TGTGCCAGCAGAACCGGGTACTGGAACACTGAAGCTTTCTTT
CDR3: CASRTGYWNTEAFF

D: -
V: TRBV28
J: TRBJ2-1
size: -
DNA: TGTGCCAGCAGATCGGGGCAGGGGAGATACAATGAGCAGTTCTTC
CDR3: CASRSGQGRYNEQFF

D: -
V: TRBV5-1
J: TRBJ1-5
size: -
DNA: TGCGCCAGCAGCCTGGACAGAAATCAGCCCCAGCATTTT
CDR3: CASSLDRNQPQHF

D: TRBD2
V: TRBV15
J: TRBJ2-7
size: few
DNA: TGTGCCACCAGCAGAGAAGACGTAGCGGGAGGGCCTTTATCCTACGAGCAGTACTTC
CDR3: CATSREDVAGGPLSYEQYF

D: -
V: TRBV5-1
J: TRBJ1-2
size: -
DNA: TGTGCCAGCAGCTGGCCGGGACACCTACCCTATGGCTACACCTTC
CDR3: CASSWPGHLPYGYTF

D: TRBD1
V: TRBV5-4
J: TRBJ1-1
size: -
DNA: TGTGCCAGCAGCCAAGGACAGGGCTACACTGAAGCTTTCTTT
CDR3: CASSQGQGYTEAFF

D: -
V: TRBV5-1
J: TRBJ1-5
size: -
DNA: TGCGCCAGCAGCCTGGAGGGGCAGCCCCAGCATTTT
CDR3: CASSLEGQPQHF